This TCR beta chain stems from a study of blood T cells in healthy people across ages. Peripheral blood, roughly 9.3 milliliters per donor, was collected. For the second PCR, which ran for 7 to 11 cycles, a sample-barcoded 5' primer and a J-beta primer mix were used. TCRdb ran MiXCR on the 5' RACE reads and lists one entry per CDR3 protein. The data show 500,000 to 550,000 distinct CDR3 sequences, with 24% seen just once and 8.7% held by the top ten. The CDR3 has 13 residues. In germline, CDR1 is SQVTM, CDR2 ANQGSEA. The germline V and J ends were trimmed by 6 bases and 3 bases, with 14 bases remaining between them. The same specimen was also included in a second study, on T cells of mothers and their children.

Sequenced: blood. The sequence came from a boy aged 5-17 years in good health. This chain connects TRBV29-1 to TRBJ1-2; D is possibly TRBD1 (5 bases). The CDR3, as DNA: TGCAGCGTCCTGATGGAGGGGTACTATGGCTACACCTTC. It is translated as CSVLMEGYYGYTF. Full variable domain (rest looked up from reference TRBV29-1 and TRBJ1-2): SAVISQKPSRDICQRGTSLTIQCQVDSQVTMMFWYRQQPGQSLTLIATANQGSEATYESGFVIDKFPISRPNLTFSTLTVSNMSPEDSSIYLCSVLMEGYYGYTFGSGTRLTVV.